Below, 18 T cell receptor beta chains from the same sample are listed, as sequenced in a study of OX40 agonist ivuxolimab in advanced cancers. Assay: immunoSEQ multiplex PCR; the TCRdb copy retains only in-frame clones and omits some. The sample holds about 39,000 clones, roughly nine tenths seen once. This material consisted of CD4+ or CD8+ T cells sorted from blood, taken in a trial of the OX40 agonist ivuxolimab. The receptors stem from an adult with an advanced solid tumor such as melanoma, head and neck, liver or kidney cancer.

CDR3 loop: CASSFGTAAPYEQYF. The DNA of the CDR3 is TGTGCCAGCAGTTTCGGTACAGCCGCCCCCTACGAGCAGTACTTC. This chain connects TRBV27 to TRBJ2-7; D gene ambiguous. CDR1 and CDR2 (germline): MNHEY, SMNVEV (reference sequence). V gave up 3 bases and J gave up 2 bases, with 14 bases separating them. CDR3 length: 15 residues.

The chain couples TRBV19 to TRBJ2-1, with a possible D match to TRBD2 (6 bases). The CDR3 is made up of 17 amino acids. V dropped 3 bases and J dropped 0 bases, with 15 bases sitting between them. CDR1 is LNHDA, CDR2 SQIVND, per germline (reference sequence). The CDR3 loop is CASSMSGLPSSYNEQFF. The CDR3 nucleotides are TGTGCCAGTAGTATGAGCGGGCTCCCAAGCTCCTACAATGAGCAGTTCTTC.

The chain joins TRBV7-2 to TRBJ2-7, with D tentatively TRBD2 (5 bases). Germline values: CDR1 SGHTA, CDR2 FQGNSA. The CDR3 consists of 15 residues. V was shortened by 5 bases and J by 0 bases, with 14 bases between the two germline ends. The CDR3 is CASSKRDEASYEQYF. CDR3 nucleotides: TGTGCCAGCAGCAAACGGGATGAAGCCTCCTACGAGCAGTACTTC.

The rearrangement joins TRBV7-8 to TRBJ1-5; D might be TRBD1 (5 bases). Germline V lookup: CDR1 SGHVS, CDR2 FQNEAQ. The V gene lost 5 bases and the J gene lost 4 bases, with 15 bases spanning the gap. The CDR3 runs 15 residues. CDR3 protein: CASSQLGPGNQPQHF. CDR3 coding DNA: TGTGCCAGCAGCCAACTCGGGCCAGGGAATCAGCCCCAGCATTTT.

By proportion, this clone is large (0.1 to 1%). The chain carries TRBV5-1 and TRBJ2-2, with TRBD1 matching 8 bases. The CDR3 contains 15 residues. CDR1 is SGHRS and CDR2 is YFSETQ in the germline V gene. J was trimmed by 1 base and V by 6 bases; bases with no gene match: 5. The CDR3 is CASTTGQGNTGELFF. DNA of the CDR3: TGCGCCAGCACCACCGGACAGGGGAACACCGGGGAGCTGTTTTTT.

The CDR3 DNA sequence: TGTGCCAGCAGTGAAATCAGGGGCAGCAATCAGCCCCAGCATTTT. Protein: CASSEIRGSNQPQHF. The V gene is TRBV6-1, the J gene TRBJ1-5; D is possibly TRBD1 (6 bases). Per germline, CDR1 MNHNS and CDR2 SASEGT. V dropped 2 bases and J dropped 1 base, with 9 bases sitting between them. The CDR3 spans 15 residues.

The rearrangement joins TRBV4-2 to TRBJ1-1, with D uncertain. Germline CDR1 is LGHNA and CDR2 is YNFKEQ. Between the trimmed V and J ends, which lost 1 base and 6 bases, there was a span of 3 bases. The CDR3 contains 11 residues. CDR3 nucleotide sequence: TGTGCCAGCAGCCAAGCGGCTGAAGCTTTCTTT. Translating it yields CASSQAAEAFF.

The V and J genes are TRBV28 and TRBJ1-5, with D perhaps matching TRBD1 (5 bases). This CDR3 spans 14 amino acids. Germline CDR1 reads MDHEN; CDR2 reads SYDVKM. With 2 bases removed from V and 5 bases from J, the gap between germline ends came to 10 bases. For the CDR3, the DNA is TGTGCCAGCAGTTTAAGGGGTACCTATCAGCCCCAGCATTTT. This gives the protein CASSLRGTYQPQHF. The full variable domain, in which reference TRBV28 and TRBJ1-5 provide the parts outside the CDR3, is DVKVTQSSRYLVKRTGEKVFLECVQDMDHENMFWYRQDPGLGLRLIYFSYDVKMKEKGDIPEGYSVSREKKERFSLILESASTNQTSMYLCASSLRGTYQPQHFGDGTRLSIL.

This clone was detected once. CDR3 sequence: CASSLRTSPGNEQFF. CDR3 DNA sequence: TGTGCCAGCAGCCTTAGGACTAGCCCAGGCAATGAGCAGTTCTTC. The J gene is TRBJ2-1, the V gene TRBV7-2, with 8 nucleotides matching TRBD2. This CDR3 is 15 amino acids long. The ends lost 5 bases at V and 6 bases at J; junction bases unmatched: 9. Germline V lookup: CDR1 SGHTA, CDR2 FQGNSA.

The chain has TRBV4-1 and TRBJ2-7; no reliable D call. V was pared by 1 base and J by 0 bases, with 13 bases between. Germline values: CDR1 MGHRA, CDR2 YSYEKL. The CDR3 is 16 residues long. This CDR3 is CASSQVMGTRSYEQYF. DNA for the CDR3: TGCGCCAGCAGCCAAGTTATGGGAACCCGCTCCTACGAGCAGTACTTC.

The CDR3 coding sequence is TGTGCCAGCAGTGAAGGAGCTCAGCCCCAGCATTTT. It specifies CASSEGAQPQHF. The chain is built from TRBV6-1 and TRBJ1-5; D uncertain. The CDR3 has 12 amino acids. Trimming pared 1 base from V and 6 bases from J, leaving 4 bases between. Germline V gene lookup returns CDR1 MNHNS and CDR2 SASEGT.

V is TRBV7-9 and J is TRBJ1-2, with D possibly being TRBD1 (5 bases). V was pared by 5 bases and J by 2 bases, with 21 bases between. CDR3 size: 17 residues. Germline V gives CDR1 SEHNR, CDR2 FQNEAQ (reference sequence). CDR3 in DNA: TGTGCCAGCAGCGCCGCCAGGGCAGCAGTAATCAACTATGGCTACACCTTC. It codes for CASSAARAAVINYGYTF.

The chain uses TRBV28 and TRBJ2-5, with 8 bases lining up with TRBD2. J gave up 10 bases and V 5 bases, and 15 bases lay outside the gene matches. CDR1 is MDHEN and CDR2 is SYDVKM in the germline V gene. CDR3 length: 15 amino acids. The CDR3 coding sequence is TGTGCCAGCAGTAAGGGACTAGGATTGGCCCCAATCCAGTACTTC. Its translation: CASSKGLGLAPIQYF.

The genes are TRBV28 and TRBJ2-2; D possibly corresponds to TRBD2 (6 bases). The CDR3 runs 15 residues. The V and J ends lost 4 bases and 2 bases respectively, with 11 bases between them. Germline CDR1 is MDHEN and CDR2 is SYDVKM. This CDR3 is CASSWEDINTGELFF. CDR3 in DNA: TGTGCCAGCAGTTGGGAGGACATTAACACCGGGGAGCTGTTTTTT.

This clone was seen a single time. The chain joins TRBV7-9 to TRBJ1-1; perhaps TRBD1 as D (5 bases). Germline V lookup: CDR1 SEHNR, CDR2 FQNEAQ (reference sequence). The CDR3 length is 13 residues. V lost 5 bases to trimming and J lost 2 bases, with 9 bases between them. For the CDR3, the DNA is TGTGCCAGCAGCCGGACACCAAACACTGAAGCTTTCTTT. As protein: CASSRTPNTEAFF.

The CDR3 sequence is CASSVAGLDNEQFF. DNA of the CDR3: TGTGCCAGCAGCGTAGCGGGACTAGATAATGAGCAGTTCTTC. The J gene is TRBJ2-1, the V gene TRBV9; 8 bases align to TRBD2. The J segment lost 7 bases and the V segment lost 0 bases, leaving 3 bases of the junction unmatched. The CDR3 has 14 amino acids. Germline V gene data show CDR1 as SGDLS and CDR2 as YYNGEE.

V gene TRBV7-6 combines with J gene TRBJ2-3; 7 bases are a match to TRBD2. Germline assignment: CDR1 SGHVS and CDR2 FNYEAQ. The CDR3 has 14 residues. With V trimmed by 2 bases and J by 4 bases, 3 bases remained unmatched. The DNA of the CDR3 is TGTGCCAGCAGCTTAACTAGCGTGGCAGATACGCAGTATTTT. It is translated as CASSLTSVADTQYF.

The rearrangement joins TRBV28 to TRBJ2-1, with 8 bases that match TRBD1. The CDR3 totals 16 residues. Germline trimming cut 6 bases from V and 2 bases from J; bases unmatched to any gene: 9. CDR1 is MDHEN, CDR2 SYDVKM, per germline. In DNA form, the CDR3 reads TGTGCCAGCAGGTCCGGACAGGGCCGACCCTACAATGAGCAGTTCTTC. The encoded protein is CASRSGQGRPYNEQFF. Filled out from reference TRBV28 and TRBJ2-1, the complete variable domain reads DVKVTQSSRYLVKRTGEKVFLECVQDMDHENMFWYRQDPGLGLRLIYFSYDVKMKEKGDIPEGYSVSREKKERFSLILESASTNQTSMYLCASRSGQGRPYNEQFFGPGTRLTVL.